This T cell receptor (beta chain) was identified in a study of PD-1 blockade in classical Hodgkin lymphoma. Study observations and caveats: Why the repertoires differ is still unclear, perhaps disease activity or prior therapy. Newly diagnosed patients were reported to exhibit reduced baseline TCR diversity relative to healthy donors.

The CDR3 sequence is 16 residues long. Germline CDR1 and CDR2: KGHSH and LQKENI. With 2 bases clipped from V and 3 bases from J, the junction kept 5 bases outside the gene matches. Described time point: newly diagnosed, previously untreated cHL patient sample. Serving as comparison were PBMCs from newly diagnosed, untreated classical Hodgkin lymphoma, which were sequenced alongside the relapsed/refractory trial patients. Sequencing was performed with immunoSEQ multiplex PCR; in TCRdb, only in-frame clones are kept and a portion is missing. This table has approximately 70,000 clones, about 94% appearing once. As for this clone: Its target is not known.

The chain uses TRBV18 and TRBJ2-7, with 12 bases fitting TRBD2. The sequencing input was peripheral blood mononuclear cells (PBMCs). The receptor was derived from a human donor with classical Hodgkin lymphoma. The CDR3 region has the DNA TGTGCCAGCTCACCAAGGGCTAGCGGGAGGGGCTACGAGCAGTACTTC. It encodes CASSPRASGRGYEQYF.